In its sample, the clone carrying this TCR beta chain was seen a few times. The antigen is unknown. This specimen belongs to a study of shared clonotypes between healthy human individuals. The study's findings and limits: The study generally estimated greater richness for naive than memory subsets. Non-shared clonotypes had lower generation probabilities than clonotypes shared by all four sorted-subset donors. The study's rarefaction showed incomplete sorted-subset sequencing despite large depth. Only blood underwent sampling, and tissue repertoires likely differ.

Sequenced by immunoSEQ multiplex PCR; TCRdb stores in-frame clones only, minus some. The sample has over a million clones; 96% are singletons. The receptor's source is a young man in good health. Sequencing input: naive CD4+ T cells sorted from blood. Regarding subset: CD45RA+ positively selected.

This chain's CDR3 is CASSLALDQHF. CDR3 DNA: TGTGCCAGCAGCTTGGCCTTGGACCAGCATTTT. V and J are TRBV5-8 and TRBJ1-5; D call uncertain. Between the trimmed V and J ends, which lost 0 bases and 12 bases, there was a span of 7 bases. The CDR3 sequence is 11 residues long. Per germline, CDR1 SGHTS and CDR2 YDEGEE.